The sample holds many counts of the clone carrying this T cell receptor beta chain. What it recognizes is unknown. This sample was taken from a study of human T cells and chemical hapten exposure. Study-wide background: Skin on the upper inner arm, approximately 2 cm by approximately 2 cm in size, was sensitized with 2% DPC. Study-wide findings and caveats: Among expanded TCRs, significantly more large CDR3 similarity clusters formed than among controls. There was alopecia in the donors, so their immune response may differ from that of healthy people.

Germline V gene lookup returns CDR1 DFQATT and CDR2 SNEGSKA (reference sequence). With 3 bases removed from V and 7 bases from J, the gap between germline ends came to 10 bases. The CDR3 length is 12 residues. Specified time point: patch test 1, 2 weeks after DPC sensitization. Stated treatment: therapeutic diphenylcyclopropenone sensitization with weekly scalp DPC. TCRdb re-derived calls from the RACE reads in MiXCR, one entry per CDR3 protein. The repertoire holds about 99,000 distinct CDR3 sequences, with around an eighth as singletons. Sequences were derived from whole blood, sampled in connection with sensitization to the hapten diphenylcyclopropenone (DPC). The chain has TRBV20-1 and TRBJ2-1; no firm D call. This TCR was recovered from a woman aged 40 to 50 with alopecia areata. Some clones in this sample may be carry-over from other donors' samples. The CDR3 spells CSASKQVNEQFF. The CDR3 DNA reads TGCAGTGCTAGCAAACAAGTGAATGAGCAGTTCTTC.